This entry features one T cell receptor beta chain sequence. This sample is drawn from a study of blood T cell repertoires in COVID-19. Study summary: Nucleic acid was either cDNA or gDNA, and it came from T cells, B-cell-depleted T cells, or PBMCs.

Method: immunoSEQ multiplex PCR; TCRdb's copy keeps in-frame clones and lacks some. In the table there are more than 250,000 clones, roughly 90% of which are singletons. Trimming stripped 0 bases from V and 4 bases from J, with 19 bases between. This CDR3 region has 18 residues. Germline-derived CDR1 and CDR2 are LGHDT and YNNKEL (reference sequence). This receptor was identified in a man between 18 and 35 years old who had recovered from COVID-19. The sample was peripheral blood. The chain joins TRBV3-1 (or the pseudogene TRBV3-2) to TRBJ1-5; D possibly corresponds to TRBD1 (6 bases). The CDR3 is CASSQDGRGGGLNQPQHF. CDR3 bases: TGTGCCAGCAGCCAAGACGGACGAGGGGGGGGGCTAAATCAGCCCCAGCATTTT.